Given below is one T cell receptor beta chain in context. This clonotype was seen repeatedly, ten times or more. It lacks a known antigen. Per-base qualities were not stored, and no clone one base away is much larger. This sample is drawn from a study of CD8+CD57+ T cells in acquired aplastic anemia (dated by TCRdb to 2017 to 2018). For the study in its entirety: DNA extracted from sorted CD4+ and CD8+ cells had a mean of around 3 ug, with a range of roughly 0.19 to 27.4 ug. CD8+CD57+ expansion was defined as a frequency above the mean frequency observed in healthy subjects.

Patients chosen for sequencing had shown expansion of CD8+CD57+ cells by flow cytometry. Every patient had severe acquired aplastic anemia, diagnosed using the International Study of Aplastic Anemia and Agranulocytosis and Camitta criteria. No patient had received any therapy when blood was sampled. In the study, sorted CD4+ and CD8+ blood T cells from patients with severe aplastic anemia and from healthy subjects underwent deep sequencing of TCR repertoires. Patients were enrolled under clinicaltrials.gov protocols 00001620, 01623167, 00001397, 00071045, 00081523 and 00961064 in the USA. Ficoll-Paque density gradient centrifugation was used to isolate peripheral blood mononuclear cells. CD4+ and CD8+ T cells were sorted by FACS or magnetic beads before DNA extraction. Broad study findings and their caveats: Roughly 30 CD8+ CDR3 sequences were shared between patients and controls but appeared highly expressed in patients and within their immunodominant clones. Between patients and healthy controls, no significant difference in CD8+ Simpson's diversity was found (P=0.060).

Profiling of TCR beta VDJ combinations and CDR3 sequences used genomic DNA as the template. An Illumina HiSeq 2000 was used for TCR repertoire sequencing. In the paper's pipeline: TRBV/TRBJ rearrangement plots, CDR3 size and DJ length profiles, and Simpson's diversity index were used to evaluate the repertoires. The most abundant DNA sequence in the deep sequencing data was taken as the immunodominant clone. CDR3 amino acid sequences were checked for sharing across subjects and were also compared against the VDJdb database and published repertoires. TCRdb reprocessed the public reads (quality trimming at Q25 with fastp, clone calling with MiXCR) and kept in-frame beta chains. One record per CDR3 amino acid sequence lists the most common genes and DNA. These V and J calls originate from TCRdb's pipeline instead of the authors' own analysis. Recorded for this sample are fewer than 250,000 distinct CDR3 sequences; around 43% of them occurred a single time. The biggest ten clones account for over 7.5% of the sample.

CDR1 and CDR2, per the germline V gene, are KGHDR and SFDVKD. From its cysteine to its phenylalanine, the CDR3 spans 15 amino acids. Solely the CDR3 DNA is kept, with 45 bases framed from the first base. Trimming removed 7 bases from V and 1 base from J, leaving 15 bases between the germline ends. The sequence joins TRBV24-1 to TRBJ1-1, with the D gene not clear enough to name. The sequenced sample consisted of sorted CD4+, CD8+, or CD8+CD57+ T cells (not recorded which) from PBMCs. The receptor was derived from a human donor with aplastic anemia. CDR3 loop: CATSHKGRRNTEAFF. The nucleotide sequence reads TGTGCCACCAGCCACAAAGGGAGGAGGAACACTGAAGCTTTCTTT.